One sample yielded the 4 T cell receptor beta chains listed below, sequenced in a study of OX40 agonist ivuxolimab in advanced cancers. TCRdb keeps only in-frame clones here, not all; method: immunoSEQ multiplex PCR. The table has roughly 75,000 clones, roughly nine tenths seen once; the top ten hold under 0.4%. The sequenced sample was CD4+ or CD8+ T cells sorted from blood, obtained in a trial of the OX40 agonist ivuxolimab. The source is an adult with an advanced solid tumor such as melanoma, head and neck, liver or kidney cancer.

V gene TRBV19 combines with J gene TRBJ2-7, with 8 bases matching TRBD1. Germline CDR1 is LNHDA and CDR2 is SQIVND (reference sequence). Trimming at V came to 5 bases and at J to 4 bases, leaving 7 bases not matched to a gene. The CDR3 sequence is 14 residues long. This chain's CDR3 is CASSAQGARYEQYF. The CDR3 DNA sequence: TGTGCCAGTAGTGCCCAGGGGGCGCGATACGAGCAGTACTTC.

This clone appeared a single time. At one boundary the junction diverges from the germline segment, which might be a read error. The CDR3 sequence is CASSDRDRVFRGAVF. CDR3 DNA: TGTGCCAGCAGCGACCGGGACAGAGTTTTCCGGGGAGCTGTTTTT. The rearrangement links TRBV9 to TRBJ2-2, with 7 bases aligning to TRBD1. CDR1 SGDLS and CDR2 YYNGEE come from the germline V gene. The CDR3 covers 15 residues.

DNA for the CDR3: TGTGCCAGCAGCTCAGAGCGGTCTGGAAGTAGCAATCAGCCCCAGCATTTT. Translation: CASSSERSGSSNQPQHF. V is TRBV28 and J is TRBJ1-5; D gene uncertain. Germline-derived CDR1 and CDR2 are MDHEN and SYDVKM. V lost 6 bases and J 0 bases, leaving 18 bases between the germline ends. The CDR3 length is 17 residues.

The rearrangement links TRBV21-1 to TRBJ2-3; the tabulated D call, TRBD1, remains unverified against the DNA. TRBV21-1 constitutes a pseudogene. The CDR3 has 15 amino acids. The chain's CDR3 is CASSKTRGGTDTQYF. In DNA, the CDR3 is TGTGCCAGCAGCAAGACCAGGGGGGGCACAGATACGCAGTATTTT.